These 24 T cell receptor beta chains were all obtained from the same sample, sequenced in a study of Ad26.COV2.S vaccination and SARS-CoV-2 variants (dated by TCRdb to the early 2020s). The treatment or condition label, as the study defines it: some 19 received Ad26.COV2.S at low or high dose, single or two shots; a few received placebo; per-sample allocation not given. For vaccine and placebo recipients, the sequenced repertoires came from samples collected on day 63 after the first injection. Preparation of the library involved the immunoSEQ multiplex PCR assay. As stored in TCRdb, this immuneACCESS dataset retains in-frame rearrangements with V and J assigned. A fraction of the clones does not appear; measured against another copy, unresolved V genes explain less than half of the discrepancy, and the remainder lacks a known reason. This sample is represented by some 250,000 clones; approximately 87% of them were singletons. The ten largest clones add up to about 10% of the sample.

Specimen: peripheral blood, collected in a trial of Ad26.COV2.S vaccine versus placebo. These receptors all stem from a person aged 18-65 years who received the Ad26.COV2.S COVID-19 vaccine or a placebo.

The J gene is TRBJ1-5, the V gene TRBV19; D gene unclear. This CDR3 is built from 15 residues. Germline V lookup: CDR1 LNHDA, CDR2 SQIVND (reference sequence). V was pared by 9 bases and J by 1 base, with 16 bases between. The DNA of the CDR3 is TGTGCCAGCGCCACCGTTGGTATCAGCAATCAGCCCCAGCATTTT. Residues: CASATVGISNQPQHF.

This clone was seen a handful of times. The chain uses TRBV6-1 and TRBJ2-7; 8 nucleotides align to TRBD2. The CDR3 totals 16 residues. The germline CDR1 and CDR2 sequences are MNHNS and SASEGT. J lost 2 bases, V lost 0 bases, and 6 bases had no gene match. This CDR3 reads CASSEATLAATYEQYF. DNA of the CDR3: TGTGCCAGCAGTGAAGCGACACTAGCGGCTACCTACGAGCAGTACTTC.

The chain has TRBV19 and TRBJ2-3, with a possible D match to TRBD1 (7 bases). V was clipped by 7 bases and J by 1 base, with 18 bases between them. The CDR3 has 16 residues. CDR1 is LNHDA and CDR2 is SQIVND in the germline V gene (reference sequence). CDR3 residues: CASTMGQGGRTDTQYF. The CDR3 bases are TGTGCCAGTACCATGGGGCAGGGGGGACGCACAGATACGCAGTATTTT.

A single count supports this clone. The gene calls are TRBV4-1 and TRBJ2-5; the D gene is possibly TRBD2 (6 bases). The V gene lost 1 base and the J gene lost 1 base, with 10 bases spanning the gap. Germline-derived CDR1 and CDR2 are MGHRA and YSYEKL. The CDR3 runs 15 residues. The CDR3 nucleotides read TGCGCCAGCAGCCAAGTGAGCGGGTTCCAAGAGACCCAGTACTTC. Translating it yields CASSQVSGFQETQYF.

The chain is built from TRBV6-4 and TRBJ2-3, with a tentative D call TRBD1 (5 bases). Deletions cut 4 bases from V and 5 bases from J, with 13 bases between. In germline, CDR1 is MRHNA, CDR2 SNTAGT. This CDR3 is 14 amino acids long. CDR3 coding DNA: TGTGCCAGCAGTGCCCTTGGGGCGAGAGATACGCAGTATTTT. Its translation: CASSALGARDTQYF.

The chain couples TRBV6-5 to TRBJ2-7; 10 positions agree with TRBD1. This CDR3 comprises 15 residues. Germline V gene data show CDR1 as MNHEY and CDR2 as SVGAGI. Germline trimming cut 2 bases from V and 3 bases from J; bases unmatched to any gene: 4. This CDR3 reads CASSYRDRGHYEQYF. The CDR3 DNA sequence: TGTGCCAGCAGTTACAGGGACAGGGGACACTACGAGCAGTACTTC.

This chain links TRBV25-1 with TRBJ1-5, with D tentatively TRBD1 (6 bases). The germline V gene has CDR1 MGHDK and CDR2 SYGVNS. Trimming stripped 4 bases from V and 0 bases from J, with 13 bases between. The CDR3 spans 16 residues. CDR3 residues: CASSGEGGLSNQPQHF. The CDR3 coding sequence is TGTGCCAGCAGTGGAGAGGGGGGGCTTAGCAATCAGCCCCAGCATTTT. The entire variable domain, with the rest obtained from reference TRBV25-1 and TRBJ1-5, is as follows: EADIYQTPRYLVIGTGKKITLECSQTMGHDKMYWYQQDPGMELHLIHYSYGVNSTEKGDLSSESTVSRIRTEHFPLTLESARPSHTSQYLCASSGEGGLSNQPQHFGDGTRLSIL.

The gene calls are TRBV7-4 and TRBJ1-2; no firm D call. The CDR3 has 14 residues. Germline loops: CDR1 SGHVT, CDR2 SQSDAQ. Trimming took 1 base from V and 4 from J, leaving 10 bases between them. This CDR3 reads CASSLGHGFYGYTF. The CDR3 bases are TGTGCCAGCAGCTTAGGTCACGGGTTCTATGGCTACACCTTC.

The chain couples TRBV10-3 to TRBJ2-7, with no clear D. Germline lookup yields CDR1 ENHRY and CDR2 SYGVKD. CDR3 length: 14 residues. Trimming took off 6 bases at V and 2 bases at J, with 14 bases between the two ends. The CDR3 loop reads CAIRDLSATYEQYF. CDR3 DNA sequence: TGTGCCATCAGGGACCTGTCAGCAACCTACGAGCAGTACTTC.

V is TRBV4-3 and J is TRBJ2-3, with 11 bases fitting TRBD2. Trimming took 4 bases from V and 4 from J; bases not matched to a gene: 7. Germline loops: CDR1 LGHNA, CDR2 YSLEER. CDR3 length equals 16 residues. The CDR3 DNA sequence: TGCGCCAGCAGCCTTAATCTAGCGGGAGGCTCAGATACGCAGTATTTT. It is translated as CASSLNLAGGSDTQYF.

The chain links TRBV7-3 to TRBJ2-6; 9 bases align to TRBD1. Germline V lookup: CDR1 SGHTA, CDR2 FQGTGA. With V trimmed by 5 bases and J by 0 bases, 5 bases remained unmatched. The CDR3 contains 17 residues. The CDR3 spells CASSVGQGISGANVLTF. The CDR3 coding sequence is TGTGCCAGCAGCGTGGGACAGGGCATCTCTGGGGCCAACGTCCTGACTTTC.

The chain joins TRBV28 to TRBJ1-1, with 12 bases fitting TRBD1. The junction had 12 bases not matched to a gene; V was cut back by 6 bases and J by 4 bases. The CDR3 totals 17 residues. The germline V gene encodes CDR1 MDHEN and CDR2 SYDVKM. CDR3 sequence reads: CASSPPGQGARGTEAFF. In DNA form, the CDR3 reads TGTGCCAGCAGCCCCCCGGGACAGGGGGCGCGCGGCACTGAAGCTTTCTTT.

V and J are TRBV2 and TRBJ2-3; 11 bases are a match to TRBD1. This CDR3 has 19 amino acids. V was clipped by 4 bases and J by 5 bases; unmatched bases: 17. CDR1 SNHLY and CDR2 FYNNEI come from the germline V gene. The CDR3 here is CASSAKTGVDRGQGDTQYF. The CDR3 DNA is TGTGCCAGCAGTGCGAAGACGGGTGTGGACAGGGGGCAAGGAGATACGCAGTATTTT. Full variable domain (rest looked up from reference TRBV2 and TRBJ2-3): EPEVTQTPSHQVTQMGQEVILRCVPISNHLYFYWYRQILGQKVEFLVSFYNNEISEKSEIFDDQFSVERPDGSNFTLKIRSTKLEDSAMYFCASSAKTGVDRGQGDTQYFGPGTRLTVL.

The V call is TRBV3-1 (or the pseudogene TRBV3-2), the J call TRBJ2-7; D perhaps matches TRBD1 (6 bases). Per germline, CDR1 LGHDT and CDR2 YNNKEL (reference sequence). The CDR3 loop spans 15 amino acids. Between the trimmed V and J ends, which lost 4 bases and 0 bases, there was a span of 13 bases. CDR3 sequence reads: CASSLGQLSSYEQYF. The CDR3 nucleotides read TGTGCCAGCAGCCTCGGACAGCTGAGCTCCTACGAGCAGTACTTC.

CDR3: CASSLGGTVKETQYF. The CDR3, as DNA: TGCGCCAGCAGCTTGGGAGGGACGGTAAAAGAGACCCAGTACTTC. This rearrangement joins TRBV5-1 to TRBJ2-5; either TRBD1 or TRBD2 may supply D (5 bases each). V dropped 0 bases and J dropped 3 bases, with 12 bases sitting between them. The CDR3 runs to 15 residues. Germline CDR1 reads SGHRS; CDR2 reads YFSETQ.

J is TRBJ2-5 and V is TRBV11-2; no reliable D call. CDR1 SGHAT and CDR2 FQNNGV come from the germline V gene. Between the trimmed V and J ends, which lost 1 base and 5 bases, there was a span of 5 bases. The CDR3 loop spans 12 amino acids. The CDR3 coding sequence is TGTGCCAGCAGCTTAGTCGGCGAGACCCAGTACTTC. It is translated as CASSLVGETQYF.

The rearrangement links TRBV5-1 to TRBJ2-3, with 7 bases fitting TRBD1. V gave up 0 bases and J gave up 2 bases; unmatched junction bases: 3. This CDR3 region has 15 residues. Germline V gene sequence: CDR1 SGHRS, CDR2 YFSETQ. In nucleotides, the CDR3 is TGCGCCAGCAGCTTGGGGGGGACAGCCACAGATACGCAGTATTTT. This codes for CASSLGGTATDTQYF.

The chain combines TRBV6-6 with TRBJ2-4, with unresolved D. In germline, CDR1 is MNHNY, CDR2 SVGAGI (reference sequence). The V and J ends lost 6 bases and 0 bases respectively, with 12 bases between them. This CDR3 region has 15 residues. CDR3 loop: CASSRLGLAKNIQYF. Here the CDR3 DNA reads TGTGCCAGCAGCCGCCTAGGCCTAGCCAAAAACATTCAGTACTTC.

The J gene is TRBJ1-1, the V gene TRBV6-1; maybe TRBD1 (6 bases). Germline V CDR1 and CDR2: MNHNS, SASEGT. Trimming removed 3 bases from V and 6 bases from J, with 14 bases in between. This CDR3 is built from 14 residues. In DNA, the CDR3 is TGTGCCAGCAGTGACCGGGGGAAGGGGGCTGAAGCTTTCTTT. Its translation: CASSDRGKGAEAFF.

The rearrangement joins TRBV9 to TRBJ2-5, with D unclear. CDR3 length: 14 amino acids. Per the germline V gene, CDR1 is SGDLS and CDR2 is YYNGEE. V lost 4 bases and J 10 bases, leaving 20 bases between the germline ends. The CDR3 is CASSTRLEVGDQYF. CDR3 sequence (DNA): TGTGCCAGCAGCACCCGCTTAGAGGTCGGTGACCAGTACTTC.

For the CDR3, the DNA is TGTGCCAGCAGCGCGGGAGGGATCTCCTACGAGCAGTACTTC. Its translation: CASSAGGISYEQYF. The rearrangement links TRBV9 to TRBJ2-7; 8 bases map to TRBD2. CDR1 and CDR2 from the germline V gene are SGDLS and YYNGEE. The length of the CDR3 is 14 residues. J gave up 0 bases and V 3 bases, and 2 bases lay outside the gene matches.

This sequence joins TRBV2 and TRBJ1-5, with D unresolved. The V end was cut by 7 bases, the J end by 4 bases, with 11 bases between. The CDR3 is made up of 13 amino acids. Per the germline V gene, CDR1 is SNHLY and CDR2 is FYNNEI. The CDR3: CASTEDLNQPQHF. The CDR3 bases are TGTGCCAGCACCGAGGACCTAAATCAGCCCCAGCATTTT.

This chain connects TRBV27 to TRBJ2-7, with 7 bases identical to TRBD1. CDR1 MNHEY and CDR2 SMNVEV come from the germline V gene (reference sequence). J gave up 9 bases and V 3 bases, and 5 bases lay outside the gene matches. The CDR3 length is 12 residues. CDR3 region: CASSFRQGRQYF. The DNA of the CDR3 is TGTGCCAGCAGTTTCAGACAGGGTAGGCAGTACTTC.

The J gene is TRBJ2-3, the V gene TRBV29-1; D ambiguous. The V end lost 3 bases, the J end lost 3 bases, and 10 bases lay between the germline ends. Per germline, CDR1 SQVTM and CDR2 ANQGSEA. This CDR3 region has 13 residues. CDR3 sequence: CSVDNWQTDTQYF. The CDR3 DNA reads as TGCAGCGTTGACAACTGGCAGACAGATACGCAGTATTTT.